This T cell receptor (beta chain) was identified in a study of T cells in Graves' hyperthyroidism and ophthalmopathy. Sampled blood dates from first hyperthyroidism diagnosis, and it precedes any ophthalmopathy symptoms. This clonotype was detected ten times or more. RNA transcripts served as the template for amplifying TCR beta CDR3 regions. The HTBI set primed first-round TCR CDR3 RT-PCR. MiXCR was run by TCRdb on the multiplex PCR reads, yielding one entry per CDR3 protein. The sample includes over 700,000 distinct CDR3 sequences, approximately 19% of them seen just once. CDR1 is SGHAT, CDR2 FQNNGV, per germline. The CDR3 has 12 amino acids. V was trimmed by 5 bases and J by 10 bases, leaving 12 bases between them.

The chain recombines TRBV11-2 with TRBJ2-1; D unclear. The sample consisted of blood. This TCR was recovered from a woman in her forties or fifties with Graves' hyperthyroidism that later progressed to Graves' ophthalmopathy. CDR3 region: CASSPHPKEQFF. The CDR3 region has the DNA TGTGCCAGCAGCCCCCATCCCAAAGAGCAGTTCTTC.